The 14 T cell receptor beta chains below were found in one sample sequenced in a study of T cells after yellow fever vaccination. TCRdb processed the 5' RACE reads anew with MiXCR; each CDR3 protein has one entry. The sample consists of 500,000 to 650,000 distinct CDR3 sequences, 9% to 15% of them appearing once. The material sequenced was PBMCs, taken on the day of the yellow fever booster vaccination. The origin of the receptors is a man aged 30 to 45 who received the YFV17D yellow fever vaccine.

The gene calls are TRBV7-2 and TRBJ2-1; 7 bases are shared with TRBD2. The V and J ends lost 4 bases and 4 bases, in that order; junction bases with no gene match: 7. The length of the CDR3 is 15 residues. CDR1 and CDR2 (germline): SGHTA, FQGNSA. CDR3 sequence: CASSSSGMGYNEQFF. For the CDR3, the DNA is TGTGCCAGCAGCTCGAGCGGGATGGGGTACAATGAGCAGTTCTTC.

This clonotype has a handful of counts. This chain joins TRBV20-1 and TRBJ2-3; 8 nucleotides align to TRBD2. Germline CDR1 reads DFQATT; CDR2 reads SNEGSKA (reference sequence). The CDR3 is 16 residues long. J gave up 3 bases and V 3 bases, and 11 bases lay outside the gene matches. The DNA of the CDR3 is TGCAGTGCTAGGGGGCAGAGCGGGAGAATGACAGATACGCAGTATTTT. It encodes CSARGQSGRMTDTQYF.

The chain is built from TRBV15 and TRBJ2-7; a possible D gene is TRBD2 (6 bases). V gave up 1 base and J gave up 4 bases, with 14 bases separating them. Germline V lookup: CDR1 LNHNV, CDR2 YYDKDF (reference sequence). CDR3 length equals 15 residues. CDR3: CATSRVLARNYEQYF. For the CDR3, the DNA is TGTGCCACCAGCAGAGTTCTAGCGAGGAATTACGAGCAGTACTTC.

The table lists this clonotype with a few counts. The CDR3, as DNA: TGTGCCAGCAGCCCTCGGACTAGCGGGACAGAAGAGCAGTTCTTC. It encodes CASSPRTSGTEEQFF. V is TRBV4-2 and J is TRBJ2-1; TRBD2 aligns across 12 bases. Trimming removed 4 bases from V and 10 bases from J; junction bases left unmatched: 8. The CDR3 loop spans 15 amino acids. Per the germline V gene, CDR1 is LGHNA and CDR2 is YNFKEQ.

This clonotype was counted between two and nine times. V gene TRBV4-3 combines with J gene TRBJ2-5, with 13 bases fitting TRBD2. This CDR3 is built from 16 residues. Germline CDR1 reads LGHNA; CDR2 reads YSLEER. V gave up 3 bases and J gave up 2 bases; unmatched junction bases: 3. The CDR3 region is CASSHLLAGGQETQYF. CDR3 in DNA: TGCGCCAGCAGCCATTTACTAGCGGGAGGGCAAGAGACCCAGTACTTC.

The V call is TRBV21-1, the J call TRBJ1-1. TRBV21-1 has pseudogene status. This CDR3 is built from 13 residues. Here the CDR3 reads CASSIRPNTEAFF. The CDR3 DNA is TGTGCCAGCAGCATCAGGCCGAACACTGAAGCTTTCTTT.

This chain connects TRBV20-1 to TRBJ2-5, with D tentatively TRBD1 (6 bases). Trimming cost V 3 bases and J 2 bases, with 10 bases left between them. The CDR3 is 13 amino acids. Germline V gene data show CDR1 as DFQATT and CDR2 as SNEGSKA (reference sequence). The CDR3 is CSARTGQQETQYF. CDR3 bases: TGCAGTGCTAGGACAGGCCAACAAGAGACCCAGTACTTC.

This chain joins TRBV10-2 and TRBJ2-5; a weak D match, TRBD2 (6 bases). The CDR3 is 14 amino acids. V shed 0 bases and J shed 9 bases, with 14 bases lying between them. Looked up from germline, CDR1 is WSHSY and CDR2 is SAAADI. Here the CDR3 reads CASSESRLVTPQYF. CDR3 bases: TGCGCCAGCAGTGAGTCAAGACTAGTAACACCCCAGTACTTC.

This rearrangement joins TRBV20-1 to TRBJ1-5, with D hard to call. Per the germline V gene, CDR1 is DFQATT and CDR2 is SNEGSKA (reference sequence). V shed 3 bases and J shed 1 base, with 13 bases lying between them. This CDR3 comprises 15 residues. CDR3 loop: CSASKAGSSNQPQHF. In DNA form, the CDR3 reads TGCAGTGCTAGTAAGGCAGGCTCAAGCAATCAGCCCCAGCATTTT.

This clonotype was counted at least ten times. The chain employs TRBV5-1 and TRBJ2-3, with 9 bases lining up with TRBD1. The CDR3 runs to 14 residues. The V and J ends lost 4 bases and 3 bases, in that order; junction bases with no gene match: 3. Germline loops: CDR1 SGHRS, CDR2 YFSETQ. The CDR3 protein is CASSKGQGTDTQYF. The CDR3 DNA sequence: TGCGCCAGCAGCAAGGGACAGGGAACAGATACGCAGTATTTT.

This clonotype showed up many times. This rearrangement joins TRBV29-1 to TRBJ2-1; no reliable D call. CDR3 length: 17 amino acids. CDR1 and CDR2 (germline): SQVTM, ANQGSEA. With 4 bases removed from V and 0 bases from J, the gap between germline ends came to 19 bases. This CDR3 is CSVGWSSGRGSYNEQFF. CDR3 DNA sequence: TGCAGCGTTGGTTGGTCGTCAGGACGCGGCTCCTACAATGAGCAGTTCTTC.

The chain links TRBV5-1 to TRBJ2-1; unclear D gene. The CDR3 loop spans 16 amino acids. Trimming stripped 0 bases from V and 2 bases from J, with 12 bases between. CDR1 and CDR2 (germline): SGHRS, YFSETQ. The CDR3 nucleotides are TGCGCCAGCAGCTTGGAGGTAGCACCAGCCTACAATGAGCAGTTCTTC. It specifies CASSLEVAPAYNEQFF.

The sample holds a few counts of this clonotype. V usage is TRBV27 and J usage is TRBJ2-7; tentatively, D is TRBD2 (6 bases). Trimming stripped 4 bases from V and 4 bases from J, with 20 bases between. Per the germline V gene, CDR1 is MNHEY and CDR2 is SMNVEV (reference sequence). The CDR3 is made up of 16 amino acids. The CDR3 nucleotides are TGTGCCAGCAGTTCCTCCGTGGGGGAGGAGCTTTACGAGCAGTACTTC. It codes for CASSSSVGEELYEQYF.

This chain connects TRBV15 to TRBJ2-1; a possible D gene is TRBD1 (6 bases). In germline, CDR1 is LNHNV, CDR2 YYDKDF (reference sequence). CDR3 length equals 13 residues. Trimming stripped 5 bases from V and 8 bases from J, with 13 bases between. DNA of the CDR3: TGTGCCACCAGCGTTGACAGGCTCCATGAGCAGTTCTTC. Amino acid sequence: CATSVDRLHEQFF.